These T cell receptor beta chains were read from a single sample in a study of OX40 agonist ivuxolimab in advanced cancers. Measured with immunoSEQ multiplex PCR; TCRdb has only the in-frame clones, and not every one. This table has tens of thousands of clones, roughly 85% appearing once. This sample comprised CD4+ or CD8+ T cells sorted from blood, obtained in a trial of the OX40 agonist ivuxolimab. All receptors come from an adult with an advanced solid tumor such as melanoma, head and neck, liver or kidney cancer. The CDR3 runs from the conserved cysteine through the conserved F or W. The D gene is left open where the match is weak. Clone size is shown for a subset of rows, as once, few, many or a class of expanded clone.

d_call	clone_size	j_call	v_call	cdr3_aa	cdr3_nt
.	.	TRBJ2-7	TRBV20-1	CSARTTYEQYF	TGCAGTGCTAGAACCACCTACGAGCAGTACTTC
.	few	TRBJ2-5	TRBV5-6	CASSGQTADASSTQYF	TGTGCCAGCAGCGGCCAGACAGCGGACGCTTCTTCGACCCAGTACTTC
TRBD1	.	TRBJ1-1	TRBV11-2	CASSFWTGNTEAFF	TGTGCCAGCAGCTTCTGGACAGGGAACACTGAAGCTTTCTTT
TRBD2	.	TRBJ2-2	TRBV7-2	CASSLSAGAGSGELFF	TGTGCCAGCAGCTTATCTGCGGGAGCAGGGTCCGGGGAGCTGTTTTTT
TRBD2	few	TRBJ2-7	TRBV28	CAGSSLLAGLDEQYF	TGTGCCGGCAGCAGTTTACTAGCGGGATTGGACGAGCAGTACTTC
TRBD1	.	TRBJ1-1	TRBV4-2	CASSERTGGNTEAFF	TGTGCCAGCAGCGAGAGGACAGGGGGGAACACTGAAGCTTTCTTT
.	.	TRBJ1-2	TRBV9	CASSVGNSNYGYTF	TGTGCCAGCAGCGTGGGCAATTCTAACTATGGCTACACCTTC
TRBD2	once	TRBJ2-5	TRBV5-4	CASSFSGRLDETQYF	TGTGCCAGCAGCTTTAGCGGGAGGCTAGACGAGACCCAGTACTTC
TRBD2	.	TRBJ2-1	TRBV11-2	CASSLEAGNYNEQFF	TGTGCCAGCAGCCTGGAAGCGGGAAACTACAATGAGCAGTTCTTC
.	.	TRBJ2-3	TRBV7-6	CASSLGRGGETDTQYF	TGTGCCAGCAGCTTAGGGAGGGGGGGTGAGACAGATACGCAGTATTTT
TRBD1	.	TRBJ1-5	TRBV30	CAWSNRGHQPQHF	TGTGCCTGGAGTAACAGGGGGCATCAGCCCCAGCATTTT
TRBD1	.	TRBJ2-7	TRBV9	CASSQGQGQQYF	TGTGCCAGCAGCCAGGGACAGGGTCAGCAGTACTTC
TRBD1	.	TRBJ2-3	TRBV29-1	CSFWTGSMNTQYF	TGCAGCTTCTGGACAGGGTCTATGAATACGCAGTATTTT
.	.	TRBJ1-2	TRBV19	CASSPAGQEGYTF	TGTGCCAGTAGTCCTGCGGGACAAGAAGGCTACACCTTC
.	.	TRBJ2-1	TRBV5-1	CASSLDLLSSYNEQFF	TGCGCCAGCAGCTTGGACTTATTAAGCTCCTACAATGAGCAGTTCTTC
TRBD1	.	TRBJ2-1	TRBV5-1	CASRKQGAEDEQFF	TGCGCCAGCAGAAAACAGGGGGCTGAGGATGAGCAGTTCTTC
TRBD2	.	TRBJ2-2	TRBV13	CASSLVLAGAGELFF	TGTGCCAGCAGCTTAGTGCTAGCGGGAGCCGGGGAGCTGTTTTTT